This entry lists 30 T cell receptor beta chains sequenced from one sample in a study of T cell changes during pregnancy in multiple sclerosis. Generated by immunoSEQ multiplex PCR, the TCRdb table keeps only in-frame clones and is missing some. This sample has over 35,000 clones, with around 89% found just once. Source: CD4+ T cells from peripheral blood mononuclear cells, taken in the first trimester of pregnancy. All receptors come from a female donor with multiple sclerosis, enrolled in a pregnancy study.

The chain uses TRBV30 and TRBJ1-2; no firm D call. Per the germline V gene, CDR1 is GTSNPN and CDR2 is SVGIG (reference sequence). Trimming left V 6 bases short and J 0 bases short, with 11 bases between. This CDR3 has 13 amino acids. The DNA for the CDR3 is TGTGCCTGTCGAGCGAAAGCTAACTATGGCTACACCTTC. As protein: CACRAKANYGYTF. The full variable domain, in which reference TRBV30 and TRBJ1-2 provide the parts outside the CDR3, is SQTIHQWPATLVQPVGSPLSLECTVEGTSNPNLYWYRQAAGRGLQLLFYSVGIGQISSEVPQNLSASRPQDRQFILSSKKLLLSDSGFYLCACRAKANYGYTFGSGTRLTVV.

The table lists this clone with a few counts. The chain combines TRBV30 with TRBJ1-1, with D perhaps TRBD1 (6 bases). V lost 2 bases and J lost 6, with 10 bases in between. CDR1 is GTSNPN and CDR2 is SVGIG in the germline V gene (reference sequence). CDR3 size: 12 residues. CDR3 residues: CAWSTGFAEAFF. DNA of the CDR3: TGTGCCTGGAGTACAGGGTTCGCTGAAGCTTTCTTT.

The chain has TRBV4-1 and TRBJ2-3, with 14 bases fitting TRBD2. This CDR3 is 16 amino acids long. The J segment lost 5 bases and the V segment lost 0 bases, leaving 1 base of the junction unmatched. In germline, CDR1 is MGHRA, CDR2 YSYEKL. This chain's CDR3 is CASSQEGTSGGDTQYF. The CDR3 DNA is TGCGCCAGCAGCCAAGAAGGGACTAGCGGGGGAGATACGCAGTATTTT.

This clone has just one count. The chain links TRBV6-1 to TRBJ2-7, with TRBD2 matching over 9 bases. CDR1 and CDR2 (germline): MNHNS, SASEGT. The CDR3 runs to 17 residues. V was pared by 4 bases and J by 1 base, with 11 bases of the junction left unmatched. CDR3 nucleotides: TGTGCCAGCAGTGTCCACCACTTCAGCGGGGGGTCCTACGAGCAGTACTTC. It translates to CASSVHHFSGGSYEQYF.

The gene calls are TRBV11-3 and TRBJ1-2; 9 positions agree with TRBD1. Germline CDR1 is SGHNT and CDR2 is YENEEA. J gave up 8 bases and V 10 bases, and 11 bases lay outside the gene matches. The CDR3 is made up of 13 amino acids. The CDR3 sequence: CATTGTGNSGYTF. The CDR3 DNA sequence: TGTGCCACTACCGGGACAGGGAATAGCGGCTACACCTTC. Drawing the rest from reference TRBV11-3 and TRBJ1-2, the complete variable domain is EAGVVQSPRYKIIEKKQPVAFWCNPISGHNTLYWYLQNLGQGPELLIRYENEEAVDDSQLPKDRFSAERLKGVDSTLKIQPAELGDSAVYLCATTGTGNSGYTFGSGTRLTVV.

The rearrangement joins TRBV4-3 to TRBJ2-2, with 9 positions matching TRBD1. The CDR3 is made up of 15 amino acids. CDR1 is LGHNA, CDR2 YSLEER, per germline. Unmatched junction bases numbered 8, after V lost 8 bases and J lost 4 bases. Here the CDR3 DNA reads TGCGCCAGCTCCACAGGGGGCGCGGTCACCGGGGAGCTGTTTTTT. This codes for CASSTGGAVTGELFF.

The chain combines TRBV4-2 with TRBJ1-4; TRBD1 might be the D (5 bases). The germline V gene encodes CDR1 LGHNA and CDR2 YNFKEQ. The CDR3 totals 17 residues. Trimming shortened V by 4 bases and J by 0 bases, and 15 bases separated the two germline ends. CDR3 bases: TGTGCCAGCAGCCGTGGGGGGTCCCCCACAACTAATGAAAAACTGTTTTTT. Amino acid sequence: CASSRGGSPTTNEKLFF.

The V and J genes are TRBV12-5 and TRBJ1-2; 11 bases map to TRBD1. V shed 4 bases and J 8 bases; nucleotides not matched to a gene: 9. The V gene's germline CDR1 is LGHNT and CDR2 FRNRAP. The CDR3 contains 15 residues. The CDR3: CASGSGQGVLRGYTF. The CDR3 coding sequence is TGTGCTAGTGGTTCGGGACAGGGGGTTTTGCGAGGCTACACCTTC. The whole variable domain, filled in from reference TRBV12-5 and TRBJ1-2, reads DARVTQTPRHKVTEMGQEVTMRCQPILGHNTVFWYRQTMMQGLELLAYFRNRAPLDDSGMPKDRFSAEMPDATLATLKIQPSEPRDSAVYFCASGSGQGVLRGYTFGSGTRLTVV.

V is TRBV6-1 and J is TRBJ2-7; D perhaps matches TRBD1 (7 bases). CDR3 length: 13 residues. V lost 6 bases and J 3 bases, leaving 12 bases between the germline ends. CDR1 is MNHNS and CDR2 is SASEGT in the germline V gene. The CDR3 sequence is CASSNRGLYEQYF. In nucleotides, the CDR3 is TGTGCCAGCAGCAACAGGGGACTCTACGAGCAGTACTTC.

This chain uses TRBV29-1 with TRBJ2-5, with TRBD2 identical over 16 bases. Germline assignment: CDR1 SQVTM and CDR2 ANQGSEA. Germline trimming cut 0 bases from V and 7 bases from J; bases unmatched to any gene: 14. The length of the CDR3 is 19 residues. Written as DNA, the CDR3 is TGCAGCGTTGAAGATACCGGGACTAGCGGGGGGGGAGGTTCAGGGACCCAGTACTTC. Its translation: CSVEDTGTSGGGGSGTQYF.

This chain links TRBV4-2 with TRBJ1-5; D uncertain. CDR1 and CDR2 (germline): LGHNA, YNFKEQ. This CDR3 comprises 15 residues. Deletions cut 1 base from V and 6 bases from J, with 13 bases between. The CDR3 here is CASSQAGRTSQPQHF. In DNA form, the CDR3 reads TGTGCCAGCAGCCAAGCTGGGAGAACCTCTCAGCCCCAGCATTTT.

The chain carries TRBV11-2 and TRBJ2-5, with TRBD2 identical over 9 bases. CDR3 size: 18 residues. Germline V gene data show CDR1 as SGHAT and CDR2 as FQNNGV. V gave up 3 bases and J gave up 5 bases; unmatched junction bases: 16. CDR3 sequence reads: CASSFAFNSAGGRETQYF. The DNA of the CDR3 is TGTGCCAGCAGCTTCGCCTTTAATTCCGCGGGAGGGAGGGAGACCCAGTACTTC.

This clone was seen only a few times. This rearrangement joins TRBV2 to TRBJ1-1; 7 nucleotides match TRBD1. Germline V gives CDR1 SNHLY, CDR2 FYNNEI. Trimming removed 3 bases from V and 6 bases from J; junction bases left unmatched: 1. The CDR3 contains 12 residues. The CDR3 DNA follows: TGTGCCAGCAGTGAGCAGGGGGCTGAAGCTTTCTTT. This translates into CASSEQGAEAFF.

The chain uses TRBV5-1 and TRBJ1-1; 9 positions match TRBD1. Trimming took 4 bases from V and 0 from J; bases not matched to a gene: 10. Germline values: CDR1 SGHRS, CDR2 YFSETQ. This CDR3 has 17 amino acids. CDR3 region: CASSRTGVQYMNTEAFF. CDR3 in DNA: TGCGCCAGCAGCAGGACAGGGGTCCAATACATGAACACTGAAGCTTTCTTT.

The chain recombines TRBV7-3 with TRBJ1-1; TRBD1 aligns across 8 bases. Looked up from germline, CDR1 is SGHTA and CDR2 is FQGTGA. This CDR3 spans 14 amino acids. The V gene end was trimmed by 5 bases and the J gene end by 4 bases; junction bases not matched to a gene: 6. CDR3 nucleotide sequence: TGTGCCAGCAGCCCAGGGGGCGCGGGCACTGAAGCTTTCTTT. It is translated as CASSPGGAGTEAFF.

This chain joins TRBV5-1 and TRBJ2-2, with D tentatively TRBD1 (5 bases). Germline lookup yields CDR1 SGHRS and CDR2 YFSETQ. CDR3 length: 15 residues. The V gene lost 1 base and the J gene lost 2 bases, with 9 bases spanning the gap. The CDR3 coding sequence is TGCGCCAGCAGCTTGTACGACAGAAACACCGGGGAGCTGTTTTTT. It is translated as CASSLYDRNTGELFF.

This chain links TRBV6-4 with TRBJ2-7; 8 positions agree with TRBD1. Germline lookup yields CDR1 MRHNA and CDR2 SNTAGT. The CDR3 length is 13 residues. V shed 9 bases and J 0 bases; nucleotides not matched to a gene: 4. The CDR3, as DNA: TGTGCCAGAGACAGGGGAAACTCCTACGAGCAGTACTTC. Translated, it gives CARDRGNSYEQYF.

This clone was observed once. This chain connects TRBV30 to TRBJ2-7; 8 positions match TRBD1. Germline CDR1 is GTSNPN and CDR2 is SVGIG (reference sequence). This CDR3 contains 12 residues. V lost 8 bases and J lost 0; bases outside the gene matches: 3. The CDR3 loop reads CALQGGSYEQYF. The CDR3 DNA reads as TGTGCCCTACAGGGGGGCTCCTACGAGCAGTACTTC.

This chain joins TRBV30 and TRBJ1-5; maybe TRBD1 (5 bases). The CDR3 is made up of 14 amino acids. Germline CDR1 is GTSNPN and CDR2 is SVGIG (reference sequence). Deletions cut 0 bases from V and 8 bases from J, with 14 bases between. In DNA, the CDR3 is TGTGCCTGGAGTGTGGGGGGGATAGTTAAGCCCCAGCATTTT. Protein sequence: CAWSVGGIVKPQHF.

This clone has just a few counts. This chain joins TRBV19 and TRBJ1-1; 10 nucleotides line up with TRBD1. CDR3 length equals 15 residues. Germline assignment: CDR1 LNHDA and CDR2 SQIVND (reference sequence). V lost 5 bases and J lost 4; bases outside the gene matches: 7. CDR3 nucleotide sequence: TGTGCCAGTAGTGGGCGGACAGGGGGATTCACTGAAGCTTTCTTT. As protein: CASSGRTGGFTEAFF.

The CDR3 DNA reads TGTGCCAGCAGTTTGACCGGTCCGGGCTATGGCTACACCTTC. Protein product: CASSLTGPGYGYTF. The chain combines TRBV27 with TRBJ1-2; no reliable D call. V was clipped by 3 bases and J by 4 bases, with 12 bases between them. CDR1 is MNHEY and CDR2 is SMNVEV in the germline V gene (reference sequence). This CDR3 has 14 amino acids.

This sequence joins TRBV7-2 and TRBJ1-2; D might be TRBD1 (6 bases). The V end was cut by 6 bases, the J end by 8 bases, with 19 bases between. The CDR3 runs to 14 residues. Germline values: CDR1 SGHTA, CDR2 FQGNSA. The DNA for the CDR3 is TGTGCCAGCAGTCCAGCAGCGGACAGATACGGCTACACCTTC. Its protein product is CASSPAADRYGYTF.

The V and J genes are TRBV5-1 and TRBJ1-4; D possibly corresponds to TRBD1 (6 bases). Germline loops: CDR1 SGHRS, CDR2 YFSETQ. V was cut by 4 bases and J by 1 base, with 11 bases left in between. There are 15 residues in the CDR3. The CDR3 spells CASSPQGITNEKLFF. CDR3 sequence (DNA): TGCGCCAGCAGCCCGCAGGGGATAACTAATGAAAAACTGTTTTTT.

The chain joins TRBV7-2 to TRBJ2-7; D is possibly TRBD2 (7 bases). The length of the CDR3 is 16 residues. Looked up from germline, CDR1 is SGHTA and CDR2 is FQGNSA. Trimming removed 3 bases from V and 2 bases from J, with 17 bases in between. For the CDR3, the DNA is TGTGCCAGCAGCTTTGCGAGACGGCGGGGGCCCTACGAGCAGTACTTC. This translates into CASSFARRRGPYEQYF.

This chain links TRBV5-1 with TRBJ2-1; 13 positions agree with TRBD2. Germline-derived CDR1 and CDR2 are SGHRS and YFSETQ. V gave up 3 bases and J gave up 6 bases; unmatched junction bases: 9. CDR3 size: 17 residues. The CDR3 DNA sequence: TGCGCCAGCAGCTCACTAGCGGGGGGGCAACTGAGCAATGAGCAGTTCTTC. Protein sequence: CASSSLAGGQLSNEQFF.

J is TRBJ1-1 and V is TRBV5-1; D call uncertain. Deletions cut 4 bases from V and 4 bases from J, with 14 bases between. CDR3 length: 14 residues. CDR1 and CDR2 from the germline V gene are SGHRS and YFSETQ. The CDR3 sequence is CASSAFGEGTEAFF. The CDR3 DNA is TGCGCCAGCAGCGCATTCGGAGAGGGCACTGAAGCTTTCTTT.

V usage is TRBV6-5 and J usage is TRBJ1-1; no firm D call. The germline V and J ends were trimmed by 0 bases and 4 bases, with 9 bases remaining between them. The V gene's germline CDR1 is MNHEY and CDR2 SVGAGI. The CDR3 spans 14 residues. The CDR3 spells CASSYSAIGTEAFF. The CDR3 nucleotides are TGTGCCAGCAGTTACTCAGCTATTGGCACTGAAGCTTTCTTT.

The rearrangement links TRBV5-1 to TRBJ1-3, with 8 nucleotides matching TRBD1. The junction had 8 bases not matched to a gene; V was cut back by 4 bases and J by 2 bases. The CDR3 contains 16 residues. Germline CDR1 reads SGHRS; CDR2 reads YFSETQ. DNA for the CDR3: TGCGCCAGCAGCCCTTGGGCAGGGGGCCCTGGAAACACCATATATTTT. Amino acids: CASSPWAGGPGNTIYF.

The gene calls are TRBV7-2 and TRBJ2-7; D possibly corresponds to TRBD2 (5 bases). V was pared by 0 bases and J by 1 base, with 13 bases between. The CDR3 is made up of 16 amino acids. CDR1 and CDR2 (germline): SGHTA, FQGNSA. This CDR3 reads CASSLAPGLHSYEQYF. The DNA for the CDR3 is TGTGCCAGCAGCTTAGCACCGGGATTACATTCCTACGAGCAGTACTTC.

V usage is TRBV30 and J usage is TRBJ1-5, with TRBD1 matching over 10 bases. CDR3 length: 15 amino acids. V gave up 0 bases and J gave up 7 bases; unmatched junction bases: 6. The V gene's germline CDR1 is GTSNPN and CDR2 SVGIG (reference sequence). The CDR3 nucleotides read TGTGCCTGGAGTGTCCGGGACAGGGGCTTACAGCCCCAGCATTTT. This sequence encodes CAWSVRDRGLQPQHF.